This TCR beta chain was identified in a study of response to subunit inactivated influenza vaccine. TCRdb reprocessed the RT-PCR reads via MiXCR and lists one record per CDR3 protein. This table has more than 400,000 distinct CDR3 sequences, approximately 11% appearing once. In its sample, this clonotype was seen a few times. This CDR3 spans 13 amino acids. Germline V gives CDR1 SGHTA, CDR2 FQGNSA. V lost 6 bases, J lost 5 bases, and 5 bases stayed unmatched. The receptor comes from a man in his fifties or sixties who received an inactivated influenza vaccine. The V call is TRBV7-2, the J call TRBJ1-2, with TRBD1 matching 8 bases. The material was PBMCs from blood, obtained roughly 48 days after vaccination. The CDR3 sequence is CASRGQVSYGYTF. DNA for the CDR3: TGTGCCAGCAGGGGACAGGTTTCATATGGCTACACCTTC.